A single sample gave rise to the 5 T cell receptor beta chains below, sequenced in a study of human T cells and chemical hapten exposure. Stated time point: patch test 3, about 24 weeks after DPC sensitization. Treatment specified: therapeutic diphenylcyclopropenone sensitization with weekly scalp DPC. TCRdb called the RACE reads again in MiXCR, with one record for every CDR3 protein. There are approximately 160,000 distinct CDR3 sequences in the sample; roughly 26% occur only once, and 2.1% lies in the top ten. Sequenced here: whole blood, sampled in connection with sensitization to the hapten diphenylcyclopropenone (DPC). The receptors here all came from a woman between 18 and 29 years old with alopecia areata. Some clones in this sample may be carry-over from other donors' samples.

This chain joins TRBV29-1 and TRBJ2-3, with TRBD2 matching 11 bases. The CDR3 consists of 14 residues. Trimming removed 6 bases from V and 5 bases from J; junction bases left unmatched: 7. The germline V gene has CDR1 SQVTM and CDR2 ANQGSEA. Written as DNA, the CDR3 is TGCAGCGTGGGACTAGCGGTTAGGGGAGATACGCAGTATTTT. It codes for CSVGLAVRGDTQYF.

A few counts support this clonotype. For the CDR3, the DNA is TGTGCCAGCAGTCGGGACCGAAGCTCTGGAAACACCATATATTTT. Translation: CASSRDRSSGNTIYF. This chain links TRBV12-3 or TRBV12-4 with TRBJ1-3; tentative D call: TRBD1 (5 bases). The V end was cut by 5 bases, the J end by 0 bases, with 11 bases between. The CDR3 has 15 amino acids.

This clonotype was counted between two and nine times. The genes are TRBV20-1 and TRBJ2-7, with 7 bases identical to TRBD1. Germline V gives CDR1 DFQATT, CDR2 SNEGSKA (reference sequence). CDR3 length equals 13 residues. Trimming cost V 6 bases and J 4 bases; bases outside gene matches: 9. CDR3 region: CSALQGRLYEQYF. The CDR3, as DNA: TGCAGTGCCTTACAGGGGCGCTTATACGAGCAGTACTTC.

This clonotype turned up a few times. The chain combines TRBV11-2 with TRBJ2-7; D might be TRBD2 (6 bases). V was clipped by 5 bases and J by 3 bases, with 14 bases between them. Germline assignment: CDR1 SGHAT and CDR2 FQNNGV. The CDR3 length is 14 residues. The CDR3 DNA sequence: TGTGCCAGCAGCCCCACCGGGGGAGGCTACGAGCAGTACTTC. Protein product: CASSPTGGGYEQYF.

This clonotype has only a few counts. V usage is TRBV9 and J usage is TRBJ2-3, with a weak D call TRBD2 (5 bases). Germline V gene data show CDR1 as SGDLS and CDR2 as YYNGEE. This CDR3 contains 13 residues. The V end lost 0 bases, the J end lost 5 bases, and 7 bases lay between the germline ends. The CDR3 is CASSVGEGDTQYF. The CDR3 DNA sequence: TGTGCCAGCAGCGTAGGCGAGGGAGATACGCAGTATTTT. The complete variable domain, with remaining parts taken from reference TRBV9 and TRBJ2-3, reads DSGVTQTPKHLITATGQRVTLRCSPRSGDLSVYWYQQSLDQGLQFLIQYYNGEERAKGNILERFSAQQFPDLHSELNLSSLELGDSALYFCASSVGEGDTQYFGPGTRLTVL.